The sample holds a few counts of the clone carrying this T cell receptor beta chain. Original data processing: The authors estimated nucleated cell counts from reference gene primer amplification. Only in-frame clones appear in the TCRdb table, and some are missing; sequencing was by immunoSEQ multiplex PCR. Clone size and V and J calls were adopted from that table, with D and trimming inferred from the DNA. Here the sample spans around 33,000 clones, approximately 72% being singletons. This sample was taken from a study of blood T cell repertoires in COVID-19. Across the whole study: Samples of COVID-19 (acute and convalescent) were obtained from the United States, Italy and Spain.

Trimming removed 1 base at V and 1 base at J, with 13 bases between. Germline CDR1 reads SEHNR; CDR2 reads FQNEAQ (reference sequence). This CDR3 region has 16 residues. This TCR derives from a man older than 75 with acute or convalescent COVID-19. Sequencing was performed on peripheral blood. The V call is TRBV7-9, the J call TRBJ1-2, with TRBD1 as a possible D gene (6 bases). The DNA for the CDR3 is TGTGCCAGCAGCTTAGGGTCGGACAGCCTTAACTATGGCTACACCTTC. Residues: CASSLGSDSLNYGYTF.